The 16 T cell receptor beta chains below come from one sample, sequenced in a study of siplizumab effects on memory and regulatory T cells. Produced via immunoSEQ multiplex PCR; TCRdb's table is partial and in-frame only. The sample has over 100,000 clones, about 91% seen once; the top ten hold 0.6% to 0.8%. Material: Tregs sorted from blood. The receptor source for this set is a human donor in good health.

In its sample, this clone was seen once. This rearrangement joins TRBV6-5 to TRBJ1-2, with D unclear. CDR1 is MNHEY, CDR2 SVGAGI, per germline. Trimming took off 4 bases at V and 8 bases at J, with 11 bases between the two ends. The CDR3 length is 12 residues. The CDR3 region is CASSSTGEGYTF. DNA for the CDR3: TGTGCCAGCAGTTCGACGGGAGAGGGCTACACCTTC.

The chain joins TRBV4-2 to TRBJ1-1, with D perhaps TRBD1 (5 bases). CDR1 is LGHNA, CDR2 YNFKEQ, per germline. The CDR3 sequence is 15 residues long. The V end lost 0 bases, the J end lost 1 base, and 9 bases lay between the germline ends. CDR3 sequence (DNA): TGTGCCAGCAGCCAAGATGCAGGGTGGAACACTGAAGCTTTCTTT. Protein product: CASSQDAGWNTEAFF.

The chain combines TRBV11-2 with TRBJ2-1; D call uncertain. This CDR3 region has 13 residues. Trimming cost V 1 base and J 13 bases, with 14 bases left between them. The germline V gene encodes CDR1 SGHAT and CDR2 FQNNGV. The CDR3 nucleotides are TGTGCCAGCAGCTTAGTAGGGCCGACCATCCAGTTCTTC. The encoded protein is CASSLVGPTIQFF. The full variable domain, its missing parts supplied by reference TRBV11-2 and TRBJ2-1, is EAGVAQSPRYKIIEKRQSVAFWCNPISGHATLYWYQQILGQGPKLLIQFQNNGVVDDSQLPKDRFSAERLKGVDSTLKIQPAKLEDSAVYLCASSLVGPTIQFFGPGTRLTVL.

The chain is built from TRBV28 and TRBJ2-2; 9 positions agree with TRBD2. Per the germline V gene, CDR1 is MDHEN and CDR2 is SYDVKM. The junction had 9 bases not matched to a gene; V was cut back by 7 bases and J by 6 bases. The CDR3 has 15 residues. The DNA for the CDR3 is TGTGCCAGCACCTGGGGCGGGAGGGACTCCGGGGAGCTGTTTTTT. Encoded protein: CASTWGGRDSGELFF.

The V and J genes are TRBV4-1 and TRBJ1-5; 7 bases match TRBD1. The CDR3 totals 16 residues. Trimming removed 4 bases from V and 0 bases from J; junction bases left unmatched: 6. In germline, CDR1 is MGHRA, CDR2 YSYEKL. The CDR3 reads CASSPSGGYSNQPQHF. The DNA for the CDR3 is TGCGCCAGCAGCCCTTCAGGGGGGTATAGCAATCAGCCCCAGCATTTT.

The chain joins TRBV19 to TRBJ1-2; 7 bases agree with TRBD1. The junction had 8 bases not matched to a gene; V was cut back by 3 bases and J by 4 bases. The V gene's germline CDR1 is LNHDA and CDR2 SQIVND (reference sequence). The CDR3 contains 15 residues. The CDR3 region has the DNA TGTGCCAGTAGTATCCGGGACAGCTACTCCTATGGCTACACCTTC. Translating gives CASSIRDSYSYGYTF.

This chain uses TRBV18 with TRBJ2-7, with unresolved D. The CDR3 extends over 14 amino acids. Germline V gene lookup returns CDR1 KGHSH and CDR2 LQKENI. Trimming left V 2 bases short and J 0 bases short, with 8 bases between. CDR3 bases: TGTGCCAGCTCACCAGGATCCGGCTCCTACGAGCAGTACTTC. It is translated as CASSPGSGSYEQYF.

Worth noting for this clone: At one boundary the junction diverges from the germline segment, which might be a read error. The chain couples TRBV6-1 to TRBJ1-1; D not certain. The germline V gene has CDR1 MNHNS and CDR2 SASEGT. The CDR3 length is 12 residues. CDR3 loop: CASSARMTEAFF. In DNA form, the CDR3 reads TGTGCCAGTAGTGCGAGGATGACTGAAGCTTTCTTT.

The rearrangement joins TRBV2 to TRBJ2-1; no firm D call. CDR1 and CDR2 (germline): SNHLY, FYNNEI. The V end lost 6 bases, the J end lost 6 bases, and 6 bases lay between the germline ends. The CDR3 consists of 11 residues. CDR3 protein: CASSFLNEQFF. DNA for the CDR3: TGTGCCAGCAGCTTCCTCAATGAGCAGTTCTTC.

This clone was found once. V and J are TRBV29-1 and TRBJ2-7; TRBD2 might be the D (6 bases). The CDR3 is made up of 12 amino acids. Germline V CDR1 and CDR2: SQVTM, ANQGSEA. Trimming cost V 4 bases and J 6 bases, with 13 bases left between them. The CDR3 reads CSVGRRAGEQYF. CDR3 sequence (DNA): TGCAGCGTTGGGAGGAGAGCGGGCGAGCAGTACTTC.

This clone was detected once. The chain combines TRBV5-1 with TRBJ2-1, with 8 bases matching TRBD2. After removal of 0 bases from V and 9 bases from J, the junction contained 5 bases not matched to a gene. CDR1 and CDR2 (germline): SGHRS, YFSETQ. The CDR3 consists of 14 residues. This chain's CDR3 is CASSLVPGGGEQFF. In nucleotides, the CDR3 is TGCGCCAGCAGCTTGGTGCCGGGAGGGGGTGAGCAGTTCTTC.

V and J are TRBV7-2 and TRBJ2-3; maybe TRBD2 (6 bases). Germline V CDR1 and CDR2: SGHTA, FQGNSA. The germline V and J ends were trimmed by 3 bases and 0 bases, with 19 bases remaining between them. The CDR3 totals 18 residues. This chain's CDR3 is CASSFRVWRGVSTDTQYF. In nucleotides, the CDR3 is TGTGCCAGCAGCTTCAGGGTTTGGCGGGGCGTTAGCACAGATACGCAGTATTTT.

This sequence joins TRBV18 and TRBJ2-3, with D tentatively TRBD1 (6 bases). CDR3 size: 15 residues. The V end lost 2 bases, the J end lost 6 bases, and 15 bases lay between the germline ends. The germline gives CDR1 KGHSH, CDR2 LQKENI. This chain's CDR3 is CASSPSPGVSDTQYF. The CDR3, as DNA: TGTGCCAGCTCACCAAGCCCAGGGGTTTCGGATACGCAGTATTTT.

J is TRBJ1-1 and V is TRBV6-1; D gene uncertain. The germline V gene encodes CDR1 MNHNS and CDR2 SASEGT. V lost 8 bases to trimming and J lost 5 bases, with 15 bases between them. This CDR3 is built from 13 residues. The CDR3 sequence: CASPPVGRTEAFF. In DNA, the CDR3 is TGTGCCAGCCCGCCGGTCGGCCGGACTGAAGCTTTCTTT.

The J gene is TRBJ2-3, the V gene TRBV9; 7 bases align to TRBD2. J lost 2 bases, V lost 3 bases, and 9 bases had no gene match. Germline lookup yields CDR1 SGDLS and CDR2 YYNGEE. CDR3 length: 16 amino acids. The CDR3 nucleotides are TGTGCCAGCAGCGGAAGAGCGGGGACTGCCACAGATACGCAGTATTTT. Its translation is CASSGRAGTATDTQYF.

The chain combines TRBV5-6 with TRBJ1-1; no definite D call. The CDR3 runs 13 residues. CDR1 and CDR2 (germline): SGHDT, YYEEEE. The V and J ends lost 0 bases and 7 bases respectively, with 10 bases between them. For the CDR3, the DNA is TGTGCCAGCAGCTTGGTTTTGGGTAATGAAGCTTTCTTT. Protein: CASSLVLGNEAFF.